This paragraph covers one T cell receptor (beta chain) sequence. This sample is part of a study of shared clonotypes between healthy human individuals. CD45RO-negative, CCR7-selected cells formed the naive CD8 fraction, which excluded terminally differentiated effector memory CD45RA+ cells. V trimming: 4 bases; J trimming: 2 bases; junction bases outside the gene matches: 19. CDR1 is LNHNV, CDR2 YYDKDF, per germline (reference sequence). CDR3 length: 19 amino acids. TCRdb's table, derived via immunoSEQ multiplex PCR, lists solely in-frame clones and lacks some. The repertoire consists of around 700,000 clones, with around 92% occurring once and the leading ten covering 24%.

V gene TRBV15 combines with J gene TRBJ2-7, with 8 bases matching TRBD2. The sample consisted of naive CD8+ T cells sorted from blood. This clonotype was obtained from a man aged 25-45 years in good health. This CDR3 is CATSKQGGYAREEPYEQYF. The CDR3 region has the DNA TGTGCCACCAGCAAACAAGGCGGGTACGCGCGGGAGGAACCCTACGAGCAGTACTTC. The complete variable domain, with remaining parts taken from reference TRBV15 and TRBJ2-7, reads DAMVIQNPRYQVTQFGKPVTLSCSQTLNHNVMYWYQQKSSQAPKLLFHYYDKDFNNEADTPDNFQSRRPNTSFCFLDIRSPGLGDTAMYLCATSKQGGYAREEPYEQYFGPGTRLTVT.